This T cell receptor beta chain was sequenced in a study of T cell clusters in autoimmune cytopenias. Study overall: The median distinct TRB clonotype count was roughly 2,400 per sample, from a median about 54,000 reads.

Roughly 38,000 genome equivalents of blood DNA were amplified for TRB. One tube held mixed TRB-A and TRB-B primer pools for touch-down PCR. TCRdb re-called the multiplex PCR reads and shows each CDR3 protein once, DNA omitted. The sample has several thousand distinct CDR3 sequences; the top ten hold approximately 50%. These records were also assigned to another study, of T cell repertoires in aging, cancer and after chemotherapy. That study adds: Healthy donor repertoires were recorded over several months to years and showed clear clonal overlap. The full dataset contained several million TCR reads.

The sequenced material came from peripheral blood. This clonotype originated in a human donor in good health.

CDR3 sequence reads: CASRTSGFTGSPLHF. This chain uses TRBV5-5 with TRBJ1-6. Germline V lookup: CDR1 SGHKS, CDR2 YYEKEE (reference sequence). CDR3 length equals 15 residues.